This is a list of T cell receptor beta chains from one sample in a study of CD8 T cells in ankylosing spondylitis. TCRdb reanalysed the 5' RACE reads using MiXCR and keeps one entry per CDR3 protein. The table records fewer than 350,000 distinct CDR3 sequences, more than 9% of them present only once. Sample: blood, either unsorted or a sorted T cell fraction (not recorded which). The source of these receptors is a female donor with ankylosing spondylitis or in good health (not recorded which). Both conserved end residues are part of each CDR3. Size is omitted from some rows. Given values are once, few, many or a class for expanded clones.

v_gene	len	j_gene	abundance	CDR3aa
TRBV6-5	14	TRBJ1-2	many	CASSYSGRANGYTF
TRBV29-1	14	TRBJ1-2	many	CSSLRAGGDYGYTF
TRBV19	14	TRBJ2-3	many	CARKGTSSTDTQYF
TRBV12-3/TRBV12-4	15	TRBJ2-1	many	CASSLELGVGDEQFF
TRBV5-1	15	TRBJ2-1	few	CASSLLAGGQDEQFF
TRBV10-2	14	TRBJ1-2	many	CASSETLFVDGYTF
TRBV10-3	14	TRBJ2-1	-	CAISDGFSYNEQFF
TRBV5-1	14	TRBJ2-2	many	CASSRVDNTGELFF
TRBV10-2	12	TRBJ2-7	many	CASRQPTGEQYF
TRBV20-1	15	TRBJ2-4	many	CSAAGGGTSKNIQYF
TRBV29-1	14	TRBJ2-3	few	CSVDLAGGTDTQYF
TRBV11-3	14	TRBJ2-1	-	CASSWTSANNEQFF
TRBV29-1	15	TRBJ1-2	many	CSVEVDPPGYGGYTF
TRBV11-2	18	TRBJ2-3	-	CASSLVPGLGSRTDTQYF
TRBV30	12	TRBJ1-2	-	CAWRGQASGYTF
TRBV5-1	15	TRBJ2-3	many	CASSSRVTRTDTQYF
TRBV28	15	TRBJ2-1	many	CASSLVQGYYNEQFF
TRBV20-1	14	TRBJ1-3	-	CSARGVGVGNTIYF
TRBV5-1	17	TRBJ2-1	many	CASSLDGTSGRLAEQFF
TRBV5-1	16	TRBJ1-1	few	CASSPITGSLNTEAFF
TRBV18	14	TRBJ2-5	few	CASSRRTGRETQYF